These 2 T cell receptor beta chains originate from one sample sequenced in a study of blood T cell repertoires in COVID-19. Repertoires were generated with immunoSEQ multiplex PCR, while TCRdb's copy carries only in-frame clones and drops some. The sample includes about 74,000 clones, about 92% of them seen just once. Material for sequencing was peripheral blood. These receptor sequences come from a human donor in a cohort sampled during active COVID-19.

In nucleotides, the CDR3 is TGTGCCAGCAGCTTACAAGAACTAACGAACACCGGGGAGCTGTTTTTT. Encoded protein: CASSLQELTNTGELFF. This sequence joins TRBV11-2 and TRBJ2-2, with D hard to call. CDR3 length equals 16 residues. V was clipped by 2 bases and J by 0 bases, with 10 bases between them. Germline CDR1 and CDR2: SGHAT and FQNNGV. Together with reference TRBV11-2 and TRBJ2-2, the CDR3 gives the full variable domain: EAGVAQSPRYKIIEKRQSVAFWCNPISGHATLYWYQQILGQGPKLLIQFQNNGVVDDSQLPKDRFSAERLKGVDSTLKIQPAKLEDSAVYLCASSLQELTNTGELFFGEGSRLTVL.

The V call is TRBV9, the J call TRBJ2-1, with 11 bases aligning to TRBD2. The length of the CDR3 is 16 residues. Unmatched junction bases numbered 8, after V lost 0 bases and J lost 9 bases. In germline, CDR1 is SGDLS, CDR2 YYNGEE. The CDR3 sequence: CASSVDPSGRPGEQFF. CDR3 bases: TGTGCCAGCAGCGTAGATCCTAGCGGGAGGCCGGGTGAGCAGTTCTTC.